The sequence of this TCR beta chain was determined in a study of radiation and T cells in renal cell carcinoma. General study findings and limits: Pretreatment tumor biopsies were lacking, so baseline clonotypes are unknown. From baseline, blood top tumor clonotypes peaked at 2 weeks post-radiation.

Time point defined: baseline pretreatment blood. The sample's treatment: 15 Gy SBRT to primary tumor, nephrectomy 4 weeks later. Serial blood draws occurred at baseline and 2 and 4 weeks post-SBRT. About this clone itself: What it binds is not known.

Sequencing used immunoSEQ multiplex PCR; TCRdb keeps in-frame clones, though not all of them. The data show some 150,000 clones, over 80% seen once. The sequence was obtained from a woman between 50 and 59 years old with renal cell carcinoma. The sample in question was blood, obtained from a patient whose treatment included radiotherapy and nephrectomy.

The CDR3 bases are TGTGCCAGCAGCTTAGCTGAAACCGGGGAGCTGTTTTTT. Protein sequence: CASSLAETGELFF. The chain combines TRBV7-6 with TRBJ2-2; D is unresolved. The CDR3 runs to 13 residues. Germline V lookup: CDR1 SGHVS, CDR2 FNYEAQ. V lost 0 bases, J lost 5 bases, and 4 bases lay in between.